The clone carrying this TCR beta chain was seen at least ten times. RNA transcripts served as template for amplifying TCR beta CDR3 sequences. The workflow started with a first-round RT-PCR run with HTBI primers and then moved on to a second-round multiplex PCR. TCRdb reprocessed the multiplex PCR reads with MiXCR, giving one entry per CDR3 protein. The table records about 620,000 distinct CDR3 sequences, about a fifth of them present only once. This record comes from a study of Graves' ophthalmopathy and Graves' hyperthyroidism. The sample taken for sequencing was peripheral blood. The sequence was collected from a woman between 18 and 29 years old with stable Graves' hyperthyroidism. Some clones in this sample may be carry-over from other donors' samples.

The CDR3 region is CASNSRDRGAYEQYF. The CDR3 region has the DNA TGTGCCAGCAACTCCCGGGACAGGGGCGCCTACGAGCAGTACTTC. J is TRBJ2-7 and V is TRBV6-1; 10 positions agree with TRBD1. Trimming at V came to 7 bases and at J to 2 bases, leaving 8 bases not matched to a gene. Germline CDR1 is MNHNS and CDR2 is SASEGT. The length of the CDR3 is 15 residues.